The 32 T cell receptor beta chains reported below all come from one sample, sequenced in a study of blood T cells in healthy people across ages. Alongside a J-beta primer mix, a sample-barcoded 5' primer served in a second PCR lasting about 6 to 12 cycles. Each CDR3 protein is one row after TCRdb ran MiXCR on the 5' RACE reads. The top ten hold 18% of the sample, which has 850,000 to 1,300,000 distinct CDR3 sequences, 35% to 55% seen once. Sequenced sample: blood. The receptors were sampled from a woman aged 55-70 years in good health.

This clonotype has more than one count but fewer than ten. V usage is TRBV7-9 and J usage is TRBJ1-4; D is possibly TRBD1 (6 bases). This CDR3 has 15 residues. With 6 bases removed from V and 6 bases from J, the gap between germline ends came to 17 bases. Germline V gene sequence: CDR1 SEHNR, CDR2 FQNEAQ (reference sequence). The CDR3 DNA reads TGTGCCAGCAGAAAGGGGGGGGTTCACGATGAAAAACTGTTTTTT. Translated: CASRKGGVHDEKLFF. The whole variable domain, remainder taken from reference TRBV7-9 and TRBJ1-4, is DTGVSQNPRHKITKRGQNVTFRCDPISEHNRLYWYRQTLGQGPEFLTYFQNEAQLEKSRLLSDRFSAERPKGSFSTLEIQRTEQGDSAMYLCASRKGGVHDEKLFFGSGTQLSVL.

This sequence joins TRBV6-5 and TRBJ1-4; D unresolved. The length of the CDR3 is 13 residues. Trimming took off 5 bases at V and 11 bases at J, with 15 bases between the two ends. Germline-derived CDR1 and CDR2 are MNHEY and SVGAGI. The chain's CDR3 is CASSSGFSGKLFF. The CDR3, as DNA: TGTGCCAGCAGTAGTGGCTTTTCGGGGAAACTGTTTTTT.

This clonotype appeared a few times. The junction and the germline gene differ at one end; a read error may be behind it. The rearrangement links TRBV7-9 to TRBJ2-3; D ambiguous. CDR1 SEHNR and CDR2 FQNEAQ come from the germline V gene (reference sequence). CDR3 length: 16 amino acids. In DNA form, the CDR3 reads TGTGCCAGCAGTTTAGGTTTACCACCGCCCACAGATACGCAGTATTTT. This codes for CASSLGLPPPTDTQYF.

The CDR3 DNA sequence: TGTGCCAACAGTTCTCGAGGCATCACCTACGAGCAGTACTTC. Translation gives CANSSRGITYEQYF. J is TRBJ2-7 and V is TRBV11-2; D gene unclear. Trimming removed 10 bases from V and 2 bases from J, with 18 bases in between. Germline CDR1 reads SGHAT; CDR2 reads FQNNGV. This CDR3 contains 14 residues.

V gene TRBV15 combines with J gene TRBJ2-1; D is undetermined. Germline V gives CDR1 LNHNV, CDR2 YYDKDF (reference sequence). V lost 5 bases, J lost 10 bases, and 12 bases lay in between. This CDR3 spans 12 amino acids. The CDR3 loop is CATSQGSREQFF. The CDR3 DNA sequence: TGTGCCACCAGCCAAGGATCTCGCGAGCAGTTCTTC.

The chain carries TRBV28 and TRBJ2-5; D is tentatively TRBD1 or TRBD2 (5 bases each). Germline lookup yields CDR1 MDHEN and CDR2 SYDVKM. This CDR3 is 14 amino acids long. V shed 2 bases and J shed 11 bases, with 18 bases lying between them. DNA of the CDR3: TGTGCCAGCAGTTTACCGGGGCGGCTCTACAAGCAGTACTTC. The encoded protein is CASSLPGRLYKQYF.

The chain has TRBV27 and TRBJ2-1; tentatively, D is TRBD1 (5 bases). Germline lookup yields CDR1 MNHEY and CDR2 SMNVEV (reference sequence). Trimming stripped 10 bases from V and 5 bases from J, with 24 bases between. The length of the CDR3 is 16 residues. CDR3 sequence (DNA): TGTGCCACCAACACCCTTGCAGGGATTGTGAACAATGAGCAGTTCTTC. It specifies CATNTLAGIVNNEQFF.

This sequence joins TRBV7-2 and TRBJ2-7; a possible D gene is TRBD1 (5 bases). The CDR3 covers 14 residues. The germline CDR1 and CDR2 sequences are SGHTA and FQGNSA. V was cut by 2 bases and J by 5 bases, with 13 bases left in between. This CDR3 is CASSLMGLLHEQYF. CDR3 nucleotides: TGTGCCAGCAGCTTAATGGGGCTACTCCACGAGCAGTACTTC.

This clonotype was detected only a few times. This may come from a read error, since a much larger clone is one base off. The chain couples TRBV5-6 to TRBJ1-2, with D perhaps matching TRBD1 (6 bases). The V gene lost 0 bases and the J gene lost 2 bases, with 8 bases spanning the gap. Germline assignment: CDR1 SGHDT and CDR2 YYEEEE. This CDR3 comprises 14 residues. The CDR3 here is CASSLGQENYGYTF. CDR3 coding DNA: TGTGCCAGCAGCTTGGGACAGGAGAACTATGGCTACACCTTC.

The J gene is TRBJ2-1, the V gene TRBV28, with 7 nucleotides matching TRBD1. Trimming removed 8 bases from V and 7 bases from J; junction bases left unmatched: 17. The CDR3 has 16 amino acids. Germline values: CDR1 MDHEN, CDR2 SYDVKM. The DNA for the CDR3 is TGTGCCAGCGGATTAGGGGGCCTAGGACGGGGAAATGAGCAGTTCTTC. Translating gives CASGLGGLGRGNEQFF. The full variable domain, in which reference TRBV28 and TRBJ2-1 provide the parts outside the CDR3, is DVKVTQSSRYLVKRTGEKVFLECVQDMDHENMFWYRQDPGLGLRLIYFSYDVKMKEKGDIPEGYSVSREKKERFSLILESASTNQTSMYLCASGLGGLGRGNEQFFGPGTRLTVL.

This clonotype appeared a few times. Being one base from a much bigger clone, this may be a read error. This CDR3 reads CASSVRGTSYEQYF. DNA of the CDR3: TGTGCCAGCAGTGTAAGGGGGACGTCCTACGAGCAGTACTTC. The chain is built from TRBV28 and TRBJ2-7; TRBD1 might be the D (6 bases). The germline CDR1 and CDR2 sequences are MDHEN and SYDVKM. Between the trimmed V and J ends, which lost 5 bases and 1 base, there was a span of 12 bases. There are 14 residues in the CDR3.

This clonotype appeared a few times. The V gene is TRBV10-3, the J gene TRBJ2-3, with 8 positions matching TRBD2. This CDR3 is 16 amino acids long. Germline-derived CDR1 and CDR2 are ENHRY and SYGVKD. V lost 6 bases, J lost 4 bases, and 12 bases stayed unmatched. The CDR3 is CAISDLAGLGSDTQYF. CDR3 DNA: TGTGCCATCAGCGATTTAGCGGGACTGGGGTCAGATACGCAGTATTTT.

Written as DNA, the CDR3 is TGTGCCAGCAGCCCCCGACTAGCGGGAGCGGTCGAGCAGTACTTC. It is translated as CASSPRLAGAVEQYF. The genes are TRBV9 and TRBJ2-1, with 12 positions matching TRBD2. The J call is uncertain, as TRBJ2-7 better fits the DNA end. CDR1 and CDR2 from the germline V gene are SGDLS and YYNGEE. The CDR3 length is 15 residues.

The chain couples TRBV5-1 to TRBJ2-3; tentative D call: TRBD1 (5 bases). The CDR3 length is 15 residues. CDR1 is SGHRS and CDR2 is YFSETQ in the germline V gene. Trimming pared 4 bases from V and 4 bases from J, leaving 16 bases between. CDR3: CASSLMAGKADTQYF. For the CDR3, the DNA is TGCGCCAGCAGCCTGATGGCAGGGAAGGCAGATACGCAGTATTTT. Full variable domain (missing parts from reference TRBV5-1 and TRBJ2-3): KAGVTQTPRYLIKTRGQQVTLSCSPISGHRSVSWYQQTPGQGLQFLFEYFSETQRNKGNFPGRFSGRQFSNSRSEMNVSTLELGDSALYLCASSLMAGKADTQYFGPGTRLTVL.

This clonotype has only one observation. The rearrangement links TRBV6-1 to TRBJ1-2; D might be TRBD1 (5 bases). Germline V gives CDR1 MNHNS, CDR2 SASEGT. The V and J ends lost 4 bases and 5 bases respectively, with 17 bases between them. The CDR3 consists of 15 residues. The chain's CDR3 is CASSGWGSPGYGYTF. The CDR3 nucleotides are TGTGCCAGCAGTGGATGGGGGTCTCCAGGTTATGGCTACACCTTC.

This chain joins TRBV4-1 and TRBJ1-2, with a tentative D call TRBD1 (6 bases). Trimming shortened V by 0 bases and J by 5 bases, and 16 bases separated the two germline ends. The CDR3 totals 16 residues. Germline CDR1 MGHRA, CDR2 YSYEKL. The CDR3 DNA follows: TGCGCCAGCAGCCAAGATGTACAGGGAGGTCTGTATGGCTACACCTTC. Translated, it gives CASSQDVQGGLYGYTF.

This clonotype turned up a few times. The chain combines TRBV10-3 with TRBJ2-7, with D perhaps TRBD1 (5 bases). The CDR3 extends over 14 amino acids. Germline V CDR1 and CDR2: ENHRY, SYGVKD. The germline V and J ends were trimmed by 6 bases and 0 bases, with 12 bases remaining between them. The CDR3, as DNA: TGTGCCATCAGGTCAGGGCCGAGCTCCTACGAGCAGTACTTC. Its translation: CAIRSGPSSYEQYF.

In its sample, this clonotype was seen once. This may be a read error, as it is one base from a much larger clone. CDR3 coding DNA: TGCGGCGTTGAAGGACAGGGCAACACTGAAGCTTTCTTT. Its translation: CGVEGQGNTEAFF. J is TRBJ1-1 and V is TRBV29-1, with 8 positions matching TRBD1. CDR1 is SQVTM, CDR2 ANQGSEA, per germline. This CDR3 is 13 amino acids long.

The rearrangement uses TRBV20-1 and TRBJ2-1; D not certain. CDR3 length: 15 amino acids. With 3 bases removed from V and 4 bases from J, the gap between germline ends came to 16 bases. The germline CDR1 and CDR2 sequences are DFQATT and SNEGSKA (reference sequence). The CDR3 here is CSARGLGANYNEQFF. DNA of the CDR3: TGCAGTGCTAGGGGCCTTGGCGCGAATTACAATGAGCAGTTCTTC.

This clonotype was seen a handful of times. This chain joins TRBV5-1 and TRBJ2-7, with D perhaps matching TRBD2 (5 bases). This CDR3 region has 16 residues. Germline V CDR1 and CDR2: SGHRS, YFSETQ. Trimming pared 0 bases from V and 2 bases from J, leaving 15 bases between. In nucleotides, the CDR3 is TGCGCCAGCAGCTTGGCCACGGGGTCCCTAGCCTACGAGCAGTACTTC. Encoded protein: CASSLATGSLAYEQYF.

This clonotype was counted once. Its ends do not fully match the called genes, so a read error is possible. The rearrangement joins TRBV29-1 to TRBJ2-3; D is perhaps TRBD1 (5 bases). Germline CDR1 is SQVTM and CDR2 is ANQGSEA. This CDR3 has 11 amino acids. The CDR3 coding sequence is TGCAGCGTTAGTATGACAGATACGCGGTATTTT. This codes for CSVSMTDTRYF.

V and J are TRBV7-9 and TRBJ2-1; perhaps TRBD2 as D (5 bases). With the DNA end fitting TRBJ2-7 better, the J assignment may be wrong. CDR1 is SEHNR, CDR2 FQNEAQ, per germline (reference sequence). The CDR3 is made up of 13 amino acids. CDR3 coding DNA: TGTGCCAGCCGCCAAGCGGCGTACAATGAGCAGTACTTC. The encoded protein is CASRQAAYNEQYF.

The V gene is TRBV6-6, the J gene TRBJ2-6, with a possible D match to TRBD2 (6 bases). This CDR3 has 17 amino acids. Germline lookup yields CDR1 MNHNY and CDR2 SVGAGI (reference sequence). The V end was cut by 0 bases, the J end by 0 bases, with 9 bases between. CDR3 region: CASSYSGAGSGANVLTF. DNA of the CDR3: TGTGCCAGCAGTTACTCGGGAGCGGGCTCTGGGGCCAACGTCCTGACTTTC.

The rearrangement joins TRBV20-1 to TRBJ2-3, with 8 positions matching TRBD2. The V segment lost 0 bases and the J segment 7 bases; nucleotides outside the gene matches: 6. Germline lookup yields CDR1 DFQATT and CDR2 SNEGSKA (reference sequence). The CDR3 is 14 residues long. The CDR3 here is CSARESGSENTQYF. CDR3 coding DNA: TGCAGTGCTAGAGAAAGCGGGAGTGAAAATACGCAGTATTTT.

This clonotype appeared a few times. J is TRBJ2-3 and V is TRBV29-1; the match to TRBD1 covers 10 bases. Germline assignment: CDR1 SQVTM and CDR2 ANQGSEA. The CDR3 consists of 16 residues. V was clipped by 7 bases and J by 2 bases; unmatched bases: 12. The CDR3 loop reads CSAGMPGQGITDTQYF. The CDR3 coding sequence is TGCAGCGCCGGAATGCCGGGACAGGGGATCACAGATACGCAGTATTTT.

This chain connects TRBV19 to TRBJ2-7; 9 positions match TRBD1. This CDR3 region has 15 residues. V shed 5 bases, J shed 2 bases, and the junction held 7 bases outside the gene matches. From germline, CDR1 is LNHDA and CDR2 SQIVND (reference sequence). The CDR3 is CASSAMTGGTYEQYF. For the CDR3, the DNA is TGTGCCAGTAGTGCCATGACAGGGGGTACCTACGAGCAGTACTTC.

This clonotype was counted only a few times. A much larger clonotype is one base distant, so this may be a read error. This chain joins TRBV11-2 and TRBJ1-2, with D hard to call. The CDR3 runs 13 residues. CDR1 and CDR2 (germline): SGHAT, FQNNGV. The CDR3: CASSVDGNYGYTF. In DNA, the CDR3 is TGTGCCAGCAGCGTAGACGGGAACTATGGCTACACCTTC.

This clonotype came up a few times. CDR3 nucleotide sequence: TGTGCCAGCAGCTTAGTGAGGGACAGAGGCGATGAGCAGTTCTTC. It is translated as CASSLVRDRGDEQFF. This chain uses TRBV7-8 with TRBJ2-1; 7 nucleotides align to TRBD1. Germline-derived CDR1 and CDR2 are SGHVS and FQNEAQ. The length of the CDR3 is 15 residues. The V and J ends lost 1 base and 8 bases, in that order; junction bases with no gene match: 8.

The chain joins TRBV27 to TRBJ2-3, with 9 bases matching TRBD1. The CDR3 loop spans 15 amino acids. Trimming removed 4 bases from V and 5 bases from J; junction bases left unmatched: 7. Germline V CDR1 and CDR2: MNHEY, SMNVEV (reference sequence). DNA of the CDR3: TGTGCCAGCAGTTGGCGAGGACAGGGGAAAGATACGCAGTATTTT. Its protein is CASSWRGQGKDTQYF.

The chain couples TRBV20-1 to TRBJ1-4, with D maybe TRBD1 (5 bases). This CDR3 has 14 amino acids. Between the trimmed V and J ends, which lost 0 bases and 11 bases, there was a span of 16 bases. Germline CDR1 reads DFQATT; CDR2 reads SNEGSKA (reference sequence). The CDR3 DNA reads TGCAGTGCTAGAGATGGGGGGGTTTGGACCAAACTGTTTTTT. As protein: CSARDGGVWTKLFF.

In this sample, this clonotype turned up once. This chain's CDR3 is CASSEALTGEGSYNEQFF. The DNA for the CDR3 is TGTGCCAGCAGTGAAGCACTCACAGGGGAGGGCTCCTACAATGAGCAGTTCTTC. This chain links TRBV2 with TRBJ2-1; the D gene could be TRBD1 or TRBD2 (7 bases each). Germline CDR1 and CDR2: SNHLY and FYNNEI. Trimming removed 0 bases at V and 0 bases at J, with 15 bases between. The CDR3 covers 18 residues. Drawing the rest from reference TRBV2 and TRBJ2-1, the complete variable domain is EPEVTQTPSHQVTQMGQEVILRCVPISNHLYFYWYRQILGQKVEFLVSFYNNEISEKSEIFDDQFSVERPDGSNFTLKIRSTKLEDSAMYFCASSEALTGEGSYNEQFFGPGTRLTVL.

The V and J genes are TRBV6-5 and TRBJ2-5; D is undetermined. Judging by the DNA end, TRBJ2-7 fits better; the J call may be wrong. This CDR3 comprises 14 residues. Germline V CDR1 and CDR2: MNHEY, SVGAGI. The CDR3 is CASSYSINLVEQYF. CDR3 bases: TGTGCCAGCAGTTACTCGATTAATTTGGTCGAGCAGTACTTC.